This TCR beta chain was retrieved from a study of cytomegalovirus exposure and HLA in healthy donors (TCRdb year 2017). With regard to the full study: According to an earlier analysis of 550 to 700 of the donors, 150 million to 200 million T cells yielded 120 million or so unique TCR beta sequences and approximately 300 Gb of sequence data. Roughly 300 gigabases of sequencing data and around 80 million unique TCR sequences made up an early release that covered fewer than 650 HLA-typed donors. Among the roughly 400 genotyped donors, approximately 81% belonged to the genetic ancestry cluster associated with self-reported Caucasian donors. The study was designed to test whether signatures of past pathogen exposure could be identified by cataloging public T cell receptors. The study used immunosequencing to profile the T cell repertoires of approximately 640 subjects and linked those repertoires to cytomegalovirus serostatus. Besides the first cohort of hundreds of subjects, a separate validation cohort made up of around 120 different subjects was used. To predict cytomegalovirus infection status, the study combined high-throughput TCR immunosequencing, statistical association of individual TCRs with disease status, and machine learning. To study patterns of TCR occurrence, a later analysis re-analyzed previously published TCR beta repertoires from 700 or so donors and added high-resolution HLA genotyping. Rather than using new phenotypic data, the later analysis identified candidate immune exposures from TCR beta sequences and from how often those sequences occurred across donors. An earlier analysis of several hundred of the donors applied high-throughput TCR beta sequencing to assess whether each TCR beta V gene segment acted as functional or pseudogenic. Donor age, sex, ethnicity and CMV serostatus were collected together with the repertoire data. Genome-wide SNP genotypes for about three fifths of the 666 donors were used in a later genetic analysis, which treated that subset as a discovery cohort. All discovery cohort repertoires had been generated using a single sequencing platform. HLA typing included class I and class II loci at four-digit resolution. The number of donors typed differed by locus, with about 620-630 for A, B, C, DRB1 and DQB1, over 500 for DQA1, under 610 for DPA1, and 450 to 480 for DPB1. Because of strong linkage in the cohort, five DR-DQ haplotypes were treated as single units for association and clustering. On average, roughly 250,000 unique TCR beta nucleotide sequences were sequenced per donor among roughly 430 genotyped donors of the cohort, with roughly 18% of those sequences being non-productive. Broader findings and caveats from the paper: A later genetic analysis associated a missense DCLRE1C variant with V-gene and J-gene trimming of TCR beta chains, and an independent cohort replicated the association. The authors suggested that the approach could potentially be generalized to other disease states and immunological phenotypes. According to a later analysis, TCR association rates differed among HLA loci, with DRB1 alleles showing the most associated TCRs and HLA-C alleles showing the fewest. The presence/absence analyses assumed that sequencing depth was roughly uniform across donors, and that assumption may not be true. When HLA alleles, especially DR and DQ, strongly co-occurred, attributing TCR associations to individual alleles was difficult. While some public TCRs were present in many individuals, most TCR sequences turned up only very rarely across donors. A later analysis found that most CMV-associated TCR beta chains appeared HLA-restricted, with HLA associations seemingly driven largely by CMV exposure. A later analysis found that HLA-associated TCR beta chains were more clonally expanded and had lower generation probabilities than equally common non-associated chains. An earlier analysis of approximately 540 of the donors showed that most TCR beta V segments appeared in productive rearrangements either about 87% or about 30% of the time, which broadly matched IMGT annotations. The cohort was sequenced for TCR beta chains only, and without alpha or paired-chain data the features that could be detected were limited. A later analysis reported that several top co-occurrence clusters appeared linked to parvovirus B19, influenza, CMV and Epstein-Barr virus. For the cohort, immune exposure information was limited to CMV serostatus. A group of highly shared sequence variants was considered likely to be a technical artifact of the sequencing pipeline. A later analysis associated 15,000 or so TCR beta sequences with specific HLA alleles at a false discovery rate of 0.05. Because some donors lacked HLA typing at each locus, the association tests relied only on the typed subset. In both the original and validation cohorts, the classifier was reported to diagnose cytomegalovirus status with high specificity and sensitivity. Some IMGT-functional V segments, including TRBV6-2 and TRBV6-3, could not be told apart with the 87-base-pair reads, so those segments were excluded. Approximately 18 rarely observed V segments, including chromosome 9 orphons, were excluded from the earlier analysis of approximately 500 of the donors because counts were too low. A total of 164 TCR beta chains were listed by the study as associated with cytomegalovirus. Three of the identified cytomegalovirus-associated TCR beta chains were confirmed in vitro to be specific for cytomegalovirus antigens. Compared with the approximately 710-donor mean, donors in an Asian-associated ancestry cluster had fewer N-insertions in productive TCRs, according to a later genetic analysis. Linkage disequilibrium might explain the correlated functional status among segregating V segments, but an unknown experimental factor could not be excluded. A further reported finding was that TCR beta sequences accurately predicted the HLA-A and HLA-B alleles for most subjects in the first cohort.

The library was prepared using the immunoSEQ multiplex PCR assay. A mixture of 60 forward primers for TCR Vbeta segments and 13 reverse primers for TCR Jbeta segments was used in the multiplex PCR. The CDR3 region of rearranged TCR beta genes was amplified from genomic DNA with a multiplex PCR assay. Amplified TCR beta libraries were sequenced as 87-base-pair reads on the Illumina HiSeq System. The published analysis was carried out like this. Across the 666 repertoires, a later analysis counted 78 million or so unique TCR beta chains, around 10 million of which were shared by at least two donors. A nearest-neighbor algorithm error-corrected the raw reads and collapsed the reads into unique sequences, merging closely related sequences to remove PCR and sequencing errors. To assign V, D and J gene segments, CDR3 sequences were aligned to IMGT reference sequences. For a sequence to be retained, a match of at least six nucleotides to both a V gene segment and a J gene segment was required. Rearrangements were called productive when the CDR3 lacked stop codons and stayed in frame with V and J; all others were non-productive. Following IMGT convention, CDR3 was defined as the stretch from the second conserved V-encoded cysteine up to the conserved J-encoded phenylalanine. The earlier analysis of 587 of the donors excluded any sequence lacking an unambiguous match to a single V gene segment. In an earlier analysis of almost 600 of the donors, a V segment was called functional when productive rearrangements were above 56.7%, and segregating when the standard deviation between donors exceeded 5%. A statistical classification framework was built to diagnose cytomegalovirus status from the catalog of TCR beta chain sequences. In a later analysis, V and J genes were assigned by comparing TCR nucleotide sequences against IMGT/GENE-DB human TR gene sequences. A later analysis assigned CDR3 sequences and most-parsimonious VDJ recombination scenarios with the TCRdist pipeline. A later analysis defined each TCR beta chain by its CDR3 amino acid sequence plus V-gene family, and excluded reads lacking a unique V-gene family. As a way to deal with suspected cross-contamination and a sequencing artifact, a later analysis dropped 450 to 600 nucleotide sequences that were highly shared and had low generation probability. In a later analysis, a clonal expansion index was calculated for each public chain from normalized within-repertoire ranks of inferred template counts. A later analysis computed generation probabilities with a VDJ recombination model fitted to out-of-frame rearrangements, and checked the results against IGoR. Hypergeometric tests were used in a later analysis to score TCR-TCR, TCR-HLA and TCR-CMV co-occurrence, with a repertoire-size bias correction applied to the TCR pairs. In a later analysis, false discovery rates were estimated by permuting HLA or CMV assignments 20 times. In a later analysis, co-occurring TCRs were grouped with DBSCAN, and TCRdist sequence similarity was added when clustering was performed within HLA-allele-positive subsets. For co-occurrence clustering, repertoires with fewer than 30,000 or more than 120,000 public chains were excluded, along with four to six repertoires with anomalous nucleotide sharing. In TCRdb, the immuneACCESS table is reduced to in-frame sequences with V and J assigned. These tables do not hold every clone; where another copy was compared, an unresolved V gene accounts for under half, and the others remain unexplained. D and trimming come from the DNA, and the V and J calls and clone size come from that table. This sample has some 150,000 clones in its table, and roughly 79% of those were observed once. In total, the top ten clones hold roughly 4.5% of the sample.

The cohort consisted of 600 or so healthy bone marrow donors. At the time of sampling, all cohort members were nominally healthy, though unrecorded immune exposures were likely present. The donor was CMV seropositive and was included in the group of 250 to 300 seropositive cohort members. Every donor gave a peripheral blood sample, and the peripheral blood mononuclear cells from that sample were used for TCR beta sequencing. The Qiagen DNeasy Blood Extraction Kit was used to extract genomic DNA from the blood cell samples. This clone was detected only a few times. Its antigen is still unknown. The record has no base qualities; no much larger clone is one base away. The CDR3 runs 19 residues from the cysteine to the phenylalanine. Left in the record is the CDR3 DNA by itself, 57 bases read in frame from the first base.

Sequences were obtained from PBMCs. The source of this sequence is a young woman in good health and CMV-seropositive. The chain is made from TRBV21-1 and TRBJ1-5; the D call of TRBD1 is as the table states it, not checked on the DNA. TRBV21-1 is shown as a pseudogene. The DNA sequence follows: TGTGCCAGCAGCAATACGGGGATGGGTGGGGGCGAAGACAATCAGCCCCAGCATTTT. This yields the protein CASSNTGMGGGEDNQPQHF.